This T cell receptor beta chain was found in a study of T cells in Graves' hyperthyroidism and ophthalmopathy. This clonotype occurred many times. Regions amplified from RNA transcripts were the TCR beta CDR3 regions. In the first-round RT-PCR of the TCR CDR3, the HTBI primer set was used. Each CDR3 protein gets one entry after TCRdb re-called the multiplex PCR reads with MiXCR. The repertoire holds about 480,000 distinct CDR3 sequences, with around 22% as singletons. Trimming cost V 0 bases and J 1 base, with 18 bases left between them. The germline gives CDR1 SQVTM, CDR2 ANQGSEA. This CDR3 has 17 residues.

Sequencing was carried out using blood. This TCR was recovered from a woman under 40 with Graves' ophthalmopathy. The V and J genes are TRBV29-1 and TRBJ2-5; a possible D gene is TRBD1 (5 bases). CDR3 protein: CSVEDWLLSGAQETQYF. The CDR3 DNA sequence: TGCAGCGTTGAAGATTGGTTACTTTCTGGGGCCCAAGAGACCCAGTACTTC. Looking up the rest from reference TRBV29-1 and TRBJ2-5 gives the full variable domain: SAVISQKPSRDICQRGTSLTIQCQVDSQVTMMFWYRQQPGQSLTLIATANQGSEATYESGFVIDKFPISRPNLTFSTLTVSNMSPEDSSIYLCSVEDWLLSGAQETQYFGPGTRLLVL.